The next 10 T cell receptor beta chains were all read from a single sample in a study of post-analysis software for immune sequencing data. What these receptors recognize is not known. TCR beta libraries were prepared from cDNA with unique molecular identifiers. TCRdb analysed the PCR reads with MiXCR anew, one entry per CDR3 protein. Among hundreds of thousands of distinct CDR3 sequences listed, around 40% were seen once. Study conclusions and caveats: Controls had lower frequencies than patients of four or five TRBV segments, which included TRBV5-6, TRBV5-1 and TRBV20-1.

Sequences were obtained from blood. The receptors were sampled from a girl between 5 and 17 years old with multiple sclerosis.

The chain uses TRBV25-1 and TRBJ2-4; 11 bases line up with TRBD2. Germline V lookup: CDR1 MGHDK, CDR2 SYGVNS. This CDR3 contains 17 residues. Trimming at V came to 4 bases and at J to 0 bases, leaving 5 bases not matched to a gene. CDR3 in amino acids: CASSAIGTSGAKNIQYF. The CDR3 DNA sequence: TGTGCCAGCAGTGCCATCGGGACTAGCGGAGCCAAAAACATTCAGTACTTC.

In this sample, this clonotype turned up a few times. The chain carries TRBV9 and TRBJ2-3; D is unresolved. This CDR3 has 14 residues. The V gene's germline CDR1 is SGDLS and CDR2 YYNGEE. Trimming removed 4 bases from V and 1 base from J, with 10 bases in between. In DNA form, the CDR3 reads TGTGCCAGCAGCACAGAGACGGGCACAGATACGCAGTATTTT. Translating gives CASSTETGTDTQYF.

With respect to this clonotype: This could be a read error, since a much larger clone is one nucleotide away. The rearrangement joins TRBV7-6 to TRBJ2-1, with 9 bases that match TRBD1. Germline loops: CDR1 SGHVS, CDR2 FNYEAQ. The CDR3 runs 16 residues. CDR3 loop: CAGSSSDRGGYNEQFF. DNA for the CDR3: TGTGCCGGCAGCTCATCGGACAGGGGTGGTTACAATGAGCAGTTCTTC. Combining the CDR3 with reference TRBV7-6 and TRBJ2-1 gives the whole variable domain GAGVSQSPRYKVTKRGQDVALRCDPISGHVSLYWYRQALGQGPEFLTYFNYEAQQDKSGLPNDRFSAERPEGSISTLTIQRTEQRDSAMYRCAGSSSDRGGYNEQFFGPGTRLTVL.

J is TRBJ1-2 and V is TRBV10-3; tentatively, D is TRBD1 (6 bases). There are 16 residues in the CDR3. Germline CDR1 and CDR2: ENHRY and SYGVKD. V lost 0 bases and J lost 1, with 12 bases in between. CDR3 sequence: CAISESGTRDNYGYTF. In DNA form, the CDR3 reads TGTGCCATCAGTGAGTCGGGGACAAGGGATAACTATGGCTACACCTTC.

In the case of this clonotype: A read error may produce the germline difference seen at one junction end. V is TRBV7-9 and J is TRBJ1-1, with D maybe TRBD1 (5 bases). The CDR3 has 16 residues. Germline CDR1 and CDR2: SEHNR and FQNEAQ (reference sequence). The CDR3 region is CASSLAQGAANIEAFF. CDR3 nucleotide sequence: TGTGCCAGCAGCTTAGCCCAGGGCGCGGCGAACATTGAAGCTTTCTTT.

V gene TRBV7-8 combines with J gene TRBJ2-1; D gene unclear. The germline V and J ends were trimmed by 5 bases and 5 bases, with 19 bases remaining between them. The length of the CDR3 is 16 residues. Looked up from germline, CDR1 is SGHVS and CDR2 is FQNEAQ. The CDR3: CASSPRAFQRDNEQFF. CDR3 coding DNA: TGTGCCAGCAGCCCTCGGGCCTTTCAACGGGACAATGAGCAGTTCTTC.

This clonotype was seen only a few times. The chain has TRBV20-1 and TRBJ1-2; 7 bases fit TRBD1. The CDR3 runs 14 residues. Germline trimming cut 5 bases from V and 3 bases from J; bases unmatched to any gene: 9. Germline V gene lookup returns CDR1 DFQATT and CDR2 SNEGSKA (reference sequence). The CDR3 nucleotides read TGCAGTGCTGGACAGGATCGCGGGGACTATGGCTACACCTTC. Encoded protein: CSAGQDRGDYGYTF.

In nucleotides, the CDR3 is TGTGCCAGCAGTTTCGATCTAGGACAGGGAAACATTCAGTACTTC. The encoded protein is CASSFDLGQGNIQYF. The chain is built from TRBV12-3 or TRBV12-4 and TRBJ2-4, with 8 bases aligning to TRBD1. J lost 6 bases, V lost 3 bases, and 7 bases had no gene match. This CDR3 region has 15 residues.

Turning to this clonotype: One junction end does not reproduce the germline sequence, and a read error may be involved. The V gene is TRBV6-1, the J gene TRBJ2-1; D could derive from TRBD1 or TRBD2 (5 bases each). CDR3 length: 16 amino acids. The V gene's germline CDR1 is MNHNS and CDR2 SASEGT. This chain's CDR3 is CVSSLGDQNAYNEQFF. The CDR3 nucleotides are TGTGTCAGCAGTTTGGGGGACCAGAACGCTTACAATGAGCAGTTCTTC.

The sample holds a few counts of this clonotype. The genes are TRBV11-2 and TRBJ2-1; D ambiguous. The CDR3 sequence is 12 residues long. Germline V gene lookup returns CDR1 SGHAT and CDR2 FQNNGV. With 1 base removed from V and 8 bases from J, the gap between germline ends came to 6 bases. This CDR3 is CASSLGSHEQFF. In DNA form, the CDR3 reads TGTGCCAGCAGCTTAGGATCCCATGAGCAGTTCTTC.